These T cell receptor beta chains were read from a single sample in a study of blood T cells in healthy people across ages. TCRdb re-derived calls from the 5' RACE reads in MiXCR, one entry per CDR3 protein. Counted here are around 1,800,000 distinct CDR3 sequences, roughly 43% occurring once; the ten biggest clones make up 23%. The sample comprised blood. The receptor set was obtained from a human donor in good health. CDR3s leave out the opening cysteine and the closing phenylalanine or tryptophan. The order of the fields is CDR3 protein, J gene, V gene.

ASSPRTDYGYT TRBJ1-2 TRBV12-3/TRBV12-4
ASSHWVLTSTDTQY TRBJ2-3 TRBV11-2
ASRGGTEQF TRBJ2-1 TRBV6-5
ASRPGLRNQPQH TRBJ1-5 TRBV28
ASSVGRVGEQY TRBJ2-7 TRBV9
ASSPSRDRFYEQY TRBJ2-7 TRBV6-6
ASSQDISVANYGYT TRBJ1-2 TRBV14
ASSLAGAGNSPLH TRBJ1-6 TRBV7-2
ASSFGTVGETQY TRBJ2-5 TRBV7-3
ASSLEELIPYVQY TRBJ2-7 TRBV5-5
ASTFGSSGNTIY TRBJ1-3 TRBV28
ASSSLENDNEQF TRBJ2-1 TRBV27
ASSYRHGETQY TRBJ2-5 TRBV7-2
AIDRGQNTEAF TRBJ1-1 TRBV10-3
ASRTGVFASYEQY TRBJ2-7 TRBV28
ASQTGGGYEQY TRBJ2-7 TRBV7-9
ASPGMGQETQY TRBJ2-5 TRBV5-5
ASSWQGSGLTEGNSPLH TRBJ1-6 TRBV6-5
ATSMGGGGAAFGETQY TRBJ2-5 TRBV15
ATSDLPDNEQF TRBJ2-1 TRBV24-1
ASSYELGRGTSYEQY TRBJ2-7 TRBV6-2/TRBV6-3
ASSLDSPRGYT TRBJ1-2 TRBV3-1
ATSRVRREPWTQY TRBJ2-5 TRBV15
ASSPGTGGNIAKNIQY TRBJ2-4 TRBV7-2
SVATGNSYEQY TRBJ2-7 TRBV20-1
SASTRGLGGYT TRBJ1-2 TRBV20-1
ASSQDEGRLGSYEQY TRBJ2-7 TRBV14